This T cell receptor beta chain was identified during a study of human T cells and chemical hapten exposure. Study-wide background: Alopecia universalis, totalis or areata was present in patients who were mostly female.

Study-level results: The study found that DPC sensitization did not change TCRs above 1 in 1000 frequency.

Within the library, unique molecular identifiers were attached to each individual cDNA molecule. MiXCR, run by TCRdb on the RACE reads, gives a single entry per CDR3 protein. Among 300,000 to 450,000 distinct CDR3 sequences listed, 5.5% were seen once. Time point: pre-sensitization, week 0. The treatment is: therapeutic diphenylcyclopropenone sensitization with weekly scalp DPC. The V gene's germline CDR1 is MNHEY and CDR2 SMNVEV (reference sequence). The CDR3 is made up of 17 amino acids. Trimming stripped 4 bases from V and 6 bases from J, with 22 bases between. In this sample, this clonotype turned up many times. The antigen is unknown.

This sequence originates from a woman between 18 and 30 years old with alopecia areata. Some clones in this sample may be carry-over from other donors' samples. The chain combines TRBV27 with TRBJ1-5; possible D gene TRBD1, 6 bases. The sequenced sample was whole blood, obtained in connection with sensitization to the hapten diphenylcyclopropenone (DPC). CDR3 protein: CASSSNRNRVGGQPQHF. The DNA of the CDR3 is TGTGCCAGCAGTTCAAACCGAAACAGGGTAGGCGGTCAGCCCCAGCATTTT.